The 15 T cell receptor beta chains presented below share a single source sample, sequenced in a study of blood T cell repertoires in COVID-19. TCRdb's copy holds only in-frame clones and misses some; the assay was immunoSEQ multiplex PCR. The sample includes 64,000 or so clones, around four fifths of them seen just once. Material: peripheral blood. The receptors stem from a human donor in a cohort sampled during active COVID-19.

The chain joins TRBV9 to TRBJ1-1; TRBD1 might be the D (6 bases). The CDR3 loop spans 17 amino acids. Germline V gene sequence: CDR1 SGDLS, CDR2 YYNGEE. Trimming left V 2 bases short and J 4 bases short, with 21 bases between. The CDR3 loop is CASSVGQYAGASTEAFF. The CDR3 DNA reads TGTGCCAGCAGCGTTGGTCAGTATGCAGGGGCGAGCACTGAAGCTTTCTTT.

This clone was counted between two and nine times. This chain connects TRBV13 to TRBJ2-7; 11 bases agree with TRBD2. Germline trimming cut 4 bases from V and 3 bases from J; bases unmatched to any gene: 8. From germline, CDR1 is PRHDT and CDR2 FYEKMQ (reference sequence). The CDR3 is 16 residues long. This chain's CDR3 is CASSSSLAGGIYEQYF. DNA of the CDR3: TGTGCCAGCAGCTCCAGTCTAGCGGGGGGAATCTACGAGCAGTACTTC.

The rearrangement links TRBV28 to TRBJ1-2; TRBD1 is a possible D gene (5 bases). The ends were cut back, 2 bases at V and 3 bases at J, with 7 bases in the middle. The CDR3 length is 13 residues. The germline V gene has CDR1 MDHEN and CDR2 SYDVKM. For the CDR3, the DNA is TGTGCCAGCAGTTTAGGGGCCGACTATGGCTACACCTTC. Protein sequence: CASSLGADYGYTF.

This clone was detected only once. The CDR3 loop reads CASIISGGYSYEQYF. DNA of the CDR3: TGTGCCAGCATTATAAGCGGCGGATACTCCTACGAGCAGTACTTC. This chain connects TRBV6-5 to TRBJ2-7, with D possibly being TRBD2 (5 bases). This CDR3 has 15 residues. Germline V gives CDR1 MNHEY, CDR2 SVGAGI. Trimming stripped 7 bases from V and 0 bases from J, with 16 bases between.

The V call is TRBV5-1, the J call TRBJ1-1; 8 bases fit TRBD1. The junction had 14 bases not matched to a gene; V was cut back by 2 bases and J by 8 bases. Germline assignment: CDR1 SGHRS and CDR2 YFSETQ. The CDR3 contains 16 residues. The CDR3 protein is CASSLNRGKGESEAFF. CDR3 coding DNA: TGCGCCAGCAGCTTAAACAGGGGGAAAGGAGAGTCGGAAGCTTTCTTT. The full variable domain, completed using reference TRBV5-1 and TRBJ1-1, is KAGVTQTPRYLIKTRGQQVTLSCSPISGHRSVSWYQQTPGQGLQFLFEYFSETQRNKGNFPGRFSGRQFSNSRSEMNVSTLELGDSALYLCASSLNRGKGESEAFFGQGTRLTVV.

The J gene is TRBJ1-5, the V gene TRBV19; D gene uncertain. V gave up 1 base and J gave up 6 bases, with 4 bases separating them. Per germline, CDR1 LNHDA and CDR2 SQIVND (reference sequence). This CDR3 is 12 amino acids long. For the CDR3, the DNA is TGTGCCAGTAGTATAGTCGGTCAGCCCCAGCATTTT. Protein product: CASSIVGQPQHF.

The rearrangement joins TRBV2 to TRBJ1-2; 7 nucleotides align to TRBD1. The CDR3 length is 15 residues. V trimming: 3 bases; J trimming: 5 bases; junction bases outside the gene matches: 9. Germline CDR1 and CDR2: SNHLY and FYNNEI. The CDR3 bases are TGTGCCAGCAGTGACTCGGAACAGGGGATTTATGGCTACACCTTC. Its protein is CASSDSEQGIYGYTF.

The chain recombines TRBV19 with TRBJ2-5; TRBD2 matches at 11 bases. The V segment lost 3 bases and the J segment 6 bases; nucleotides outside the gene matches: 9. This CDR3 is built from 16 residues. CDR1 and CDR2 (germline): LNHDA, SQIVND (reference sequence). The CDR3 region has the DNA TGTGCCAGTAGTATCACCTTAGCGGGGGGGCCGAAGACCCAGTACTTC. Encoded protein: CASSITLAGGPKTQYF.

The rearrangement joins TRBV6-2 or TRBV6-3 to TRBJ2-5, with 7 bases that match TRBD2. CDR1 is MNHEY and CDR2 is SVGEGT in the germline V gene. CDR3 length: 16 amino acids. V lost 0 bases to trimming and J lost 2 bases; unmatched junction nucleotides: 6. The CDR3 loop is CASSYSISGAQETQYF. DNA for the CDR3: TGTGCCAGCAGTTACTCGATCAGCGGGGCTCAAGAGACCCAGTACTTC.

CDR3 nucleotide sequence: TGCGCCAGCCGACAACAGGGGGCCGCGGAAAAACTGTTTTTT. Translation: CASRQQGAAEKLFF. This chain joins TRBV5-1 and TRBJ1-4, with TRBD1 matching 9 bases. Germline CDR1 reads SGHRS; CDR2 reads YFSETQ. The V segment lost 7 bases and the J segment 8 bases; nucleotides outside the gene matches: 9. CDR3 size: 14 residues.

In DNA, the CDR3 is TGTGCCAGTAGTATAGTGGGAGGACAGGGGCTCTCTAGCACAGATACGCAGTATTTT. It yields the protein CASSIVGGQGLSSTDTQYF. The rearrangement links TRBV19 to TRBJ2-3, with TRBD1 identical over 9 bases. This CDR3 has 19 amino acids. After removal of 1 base from V and 0 bases from J, the junction contained 11 bases not matched to a gene. Germline V gives CDR1 LNHDA, CDR2 SQIVND (reference sequence).

Concerning this clone itself: Other DNA sequences from this sample encode an identical CDR3 as well. This chain connects TRBV11-3 to TRBJ2-3, with a weak D call TRBD2 (5 bases). The germline V and J ends were trimmed by 5 bases and 3 bases, with 9 bases remaining between them. Germline CDR1 and CDR2: SGHNT and YENEEA. The CDR3 consists of 13 residues. The CDR3 DNA reads as TGTGCCAGCAGCCCAGGCGGGACAGATACGCAGTATTTT. This codes for CASSPGGTDTQYF.

The chain employs TRBV18 and TRBJ2-7, with a tentative D call TRBD1 (5 bases). The CDR3 consists of 13 residues. Germline V gene data show CDR1 as KGHSH and CDR2 as LQKENI. With 6 bases removed from V and 3 bases from J, the gap between germline ends came to 12 bases. The DNA of the CDR3 is TGTGCCAGCTCGATCACTCAGGGCTACGAGCAGTACGTC. Translation gives CASSITQGYEQYV.

In this sample, this clone turned up once. This chain uses TRBV9 with TRBJ2-3, with 10 bases fitting TRBD1. The germline CDR1 and CDR2 sequences are SGDLS and YYNGEE. The CDR3 covers 15 residues. The ends lost 5 bases at V and 4 bases at J; junction bases unmatched: 7. The CDR3 spells CASRRDRGFADTQYF. CDR3 bases: TGTGCCAGCAGGCGGGACAGGGGTTTTGCAGATACGCAGTATTTT.

The CDR3: CATARGTGLQPQHF. The CDR3 DNA reads TGTGCCACCGCCCGCGGGACAGGGCTTCAGCCCCAGCATTTT. The chain joins TRBV2 to TRBJ1-5; 9 positions match TRBD1. This CDR3 is 14 amino acids long. In germline, CDR1 is SNHLY, CDR2 FYNNEI. V lost 10 bases, J lost 6 bases, and 10 bases stayed unmatched.